Listed here are 13 T cell receptor beta chains from one sample, sequenced in a study of blood T cell repertoires in COVID-19. The assay was immunoSEQ multiplex PCR, and TCRdb's table has in-frame clones only and misses some. The sample consists of 190,000 or so clones, around 83% of them appearing once. Sequencing was performed on peripheral blood. Every receptor here comes from a woman aged 25 to 39 with active or convalescent COVID-19.

V usage is TRBV18 and J usage is TRBJ2-1, with 9 bases that match TRBD2. Trimming removed 0 bases from V and 5 bases from J; junction bases left unmatched: 2. The CDR3 has 15 amino acids. Germline V gene sequence: CDR1 KGHSH, CDR2 LQKENI. CDR3 residues: CASSPPGLADNEQFF. CDR3 sequence (DNA): TGTGCCAGCTCACCACCGGGACTAGCAGACAATGAGCAGTTCTTC.

This clone came up a few times. The rearrangement joins TRBV6-5 to TRBJ2-1; D is unresolved. This CDR3 spans 14 amino acids. The V gene's germline CDR1 is MNHEY and CDR2 SVGAGI. The ends were cut back, 2 bases at V and 6 bases at J, with 11 bases in the middle. For the CDR3, the DNA is TGTGCCAGCAGTTACGATTACGCCAGCAATGAGCAGTTCTTC. Protein: CASSYDYASNEQFF.

The chain couples TRBV4-1 to TRBJ2-7, with 10 bases matching TRBD2. In germline, CDR1 is MGHRA, CDR2 YSYEKL. J was trimmed by 2 bases and V by 0 bases; bases with no gene match: 4. The CDR3 loop spans 16 amino acids. The chain's CDR3 is CASSQDPSGSAYEQYF. CDR3 in DNA: TGCGCCAGCAGCCAAGATCCTAGCGGGAGCGCCTACGAGCAGTACTTC.

The chain couples TRBV4-1 to TRBJ1-5; TRBD1 might be the D (5 bases). Between the trimmed V and J ends, which lost 3 bases and 2 bases, there was a span of 8 bases. This CDR3 region has 14 residues. Germline CDR1 reads MGHRA; CDR2 reads YSYEKL. CDR3 sequence reads: CASSHGQGNQPQHF. For the CDR3, the DNA is TGCGCCAGCAGCCACGGACAAGGCAATCAGCCCCAGCATTTT.

This clone was detected once. This chain uses TRBV4-1 with TRBJ2-3; 8 nucleotides line up with TRBD2. This CDR3 has 16 residues. From germline, CDR1 is MGHRA and CDR2 YSYEKL. Unmatched junction bases numbered 5, after V lost 0 bases and J lost 3 bases. CDR3 region: CASSQDPGRVTDTQYF. The CDR3 DNA reads TGCGCCAGCAGCCAAGATCCCGGGAGGGTGACAGATACGCAGTATTTT.

This clone has only a few counts. The chain links TRBV5-4 to TRBJ1-3; D gene ambiguous. Germline V gene data show CDR1 as SGHNT and CDR2 as YYREEE (reference sequence). This CDR3 contains 14 residues. V lost 0 bases and J lost 0, with 4 bases in between. CDR3 amino acids: CASSLDYSGNTIYF. CDR3 DNA sequence: TGTGCCAGCAGCTTGGACTACTCTGGAAACACCATATATTTT. The full variable domain, completed using reference TRBV5-4 and TRBJ1-3, is ETGVTQSPTHLIKTRGQQVTLRCSSQSGHNTVSWYQQALGQGPQFIFQYYREEENGRGNFPPRFSGLQFPNYSSELNVNALELDDSALYLCASSLDYSGNTIYFGEGSWLTVV.

This clone was detected only a few times. CDR3 DNA sequence: TGTGCCAGCAGTCGCCCGGGACAGGGAGGGGAAAAACTGTTTTTT. This encodes CASSRPGQGGEKLFF. The chain combines TRBV28 with TRBJ1-4; 9 bases fit TRBD1. V shed 5 bases and J 8 bases; nucleotides not matched to a gene: 9. Germline lookup yields CDR1 MDHEN and CDR2 SYDVKM. The CDR3 runs 15 residues.

This clone appeared a single time. The chain employs TRBV11-3 and TRBJ2-7, with D perhaps matching TRBD2 (6 bases). Deletions cut 5 bases from V and 2 bases from J, with 13 bases between. The CDR3 loop spans 14 amino acids. The germline gives CDR1 SGHNT, CDR2 YENEEA. Here the CDR3 DNA reads TGTGCCAGCAGCCGGGGAGGACTTCCCTACGAGCAGTACTTC. Amino acids: CASSRGGLPYEQYF.

The chain couples TRBV15 to TRBJ1-6; 10 nucleotides match TRBD1. The CDR3 sequence is 17 residues long. Germline V lookup: CDR1 LNHNV, CDR2 YYDKDF (reference sequence). V lost 4 bases, J lost 8 bases, and 11 bases stayed unmatched. The DNA for the CDR3 is TGTGCCACCAGCATAAGGACAGGGGGTTTTTCGGATTCACCCCTCCACTTT. This sequence encodes CATSIRTGGFSDSPLHF. Together with reference TRBV15 and TRBJ1-6, the CDR3 gives the full variable domain: DAMVIQNPRYQVTQFGKPVTLSCSQTLNHNVMYWYQQKSSQAPKLLFHYYDKDFNNEADTPDNFQSRRPNTSFCFLDIRSPGLGDTAMYLCATSIRTGGFSDSPLHFGNGTRLTVT.

This chain uses TRBV27 with TRBJ2-7, with D possibly being TRBD1 (5 bases). This CDR3 contains 14 residues. The V and J ends lost 3 bases and 1 base respectively, with 10 bases between them. The germline V gene encodes CDR1 MNHEY and CDR2 SMNVEV (reference sequence). The chain's CDR3 is CASSFRRQSYEQYF. CDR3 DNA: TGTGCCAGCAGTTTTCGGAGACAGTCCTACGAGCAGTACTTC.

This clone was recorded once. The J gene is TRBJ1-4, the V gene TRBV7-9; D may be TRBD1 (6 bases). Per germline, CDR1 SEHNR and CDR2 FQNEAQ (reference sequence). The V end was cut by 5 bases, the J end by 8 bases, with 12 bases between. The CDR3 has 13 residues. CDR3 in amino acids: CASSIQGGEKLFF. CDR3 in DNA: TGTGCCAGCAGCATACAGGGCGGAGAAAAACTGTTTTTT.

In its sample, this clone was seen once. V gene TRBV7-2 combines with J gene TRBJ1-3; TRBD1 is a possible D gene (5 bases). Between the trimmed V and J ends, which lost 6 bases and 7 bases, there was a span of 7 bases. The germline CDR1 and CDR2 sequences are SGHTA and FQGNSA. The length of the CDR3 is 11 residues. The CDR3 loop reads CASRKGNTIYF. The CDR3, as DNA: TGTGCCAGCAGGAAGGGGAACACCATATATTTT.

The chain is built from TRBV7-9 and TRBJ1-5; the match to TRBD1 covers 7 bases. From germline, CDR1 is SEHNR and CDR2 FQNEAQ (reference sequence). The CDR3 is made up of 16 amino acids. V was clipped by 4 bases and J by 0 bases; unmatched bases: 6. CDR3 residues: CASSSTGTYSNQPQHF. The CDR3 DNA follows: TGTGCCAGCAGCTCGACAGGGACCTATAGCAATCAGCCCCAGCATTTT.